This T cell receptor (beta chain) comes out of a study of Graves' ophthalmopathy and Graves' hyperthyroidism (dated by TCRdb to 2016 to 2019). About the full investigation: Peripheral blood was collected at initial diagnosis, prior to any treatment. The study used signatures of the TCR beta repertoire to tell Graves' ophthalmopathy apart from Graves' hyperthyroidism and to predict which patients would progress to ophthalmopathy. In total, 135 blood samples were TCR-sequenced: 40 to 45 ophthalmopathy, some 75 hyperthyroidism and approximately 17 hyperthyroidism-to-ophthalmopathy patients. To explore V-J signatures that distinguish ophthalmopathy from hyperthyroidism, a discovery set of 90 to 100 patients was enrolled, made up of 43 with ophthalmopathy and some 58 with stable hyperthyroidism. The independent validation cohort included approximately 19 hyperthyroidism patients plus 17 patients who later progressed from hyperthyroidism to ophthalmopathy. T-cell repertoires of thyroid tissue and blood were compared in more than five hyperthyroidism patients. Once sampling was done, hyperthyroidism patients were given methimazole at a starting dose of 30 mg daily, while ophthalmopathy patients were given high-dose intravenous methylprednisolone. The approximately 90 discovery patients were divided at random into training and test sets in a 7:3 ratio. General study outcomes and caveats: In validation, the model predicted ophthalmopathy progression with about 71% sensitivity and 72% to 80% specificity; some twelve predicted patients were CT-confirmed with GO in a median of about 6.1 months. Most expanded thyroid clonotypes with frequency above 0.001 were also detected in blood, suggesting blood repertoires may reflect the thyroid immune response. The 13-signature model separated ophthalmopathy from stable hyperthyroidism with 87.88% sensitivity and 81% to 82% specificity in cross-validation, and 80%/75% in the test set. Sample size was not predetermined statistically, and investigators were not blinded to group allocation.

TCR beta CDR3 regions were amplified from RNA transcripts for repertoire sequencing. A first-round RT-PCR used HTBI primers with the Qiagen OneStep RT-PCR kit, followed by a second-round multiplex PCR, size selection and purification. Libraries were sequenced paired-end with 100 bp reads on an Illumina HiSeq2000. Processing in the source paper ran as follows. Reads were processed with SOAPnuke, discarding reads with adapters, uncalled bases, mean Phred below 15, or no exact constant-primer or identifier match. COPE v1.2.5 was used to merge high-quality paired reads. Clonotypes were defined as unique nucleotide sequences and were aligned to IMGT TRB V, D and J references using MiTCR v1.1. Analysis was restricted to V-J combinations with a frequency above 0.0001, which covered just over 98% of repertoires. A TCR clonal expansion and chaos score per V-J combination was defined as the ratio of F50 clonal expansion to chaos observed in the TCRdist matrix. Welch's t-statistics and random forest were used to reduce the features to approximately 13 V-J combinations, which were then used as input to a naive Bayes classifier. The similarity between thyroid and blood repertoires was quantified using the Morisita-Horn index. Through fastp at Q25 and MiXCR, TCRdb rebuilt clones from the public reads, retaining in-frame beta chains. Here each entry gathers all rows of one CDR3 protein and keeps the most common genes and DNA. The V and J calls, along with clone size, are taken from TCRdb and not from the paper's own processing. The sample table contains 680,000 or so distinct CDR3 sequences; only one count was recorded for 22% of them. The top ten hold approximately 7.7% of the sample.

The V end loses 0 bases and the J end loses 4 bases, and a stretch of 5 bases separates them. Measured from the cysteine to the phenylalanine, the CDR3 is 13 residues long. The read is trimmed to its CDR3 DNA, 39 bases read in frame from base 1. In the germline V gene, CDR1 corresponds to MNHEY and CDR2 to SVGAGI. Hyperthyroidism was considered stable if no progression to ophthalmopathy occurred within 18 months of follow-up. Patients with hyperthyroidism were aged 18 to 65 years, had been newly diagnosed, and had a disease duration of less than 2 months. Anyone with other autoimmune diseases, uncontrolled infections, pregnancy or lactation was excluded from the study. Clinical symptoms, serum thyroxine, TRAb, thyroid ultrasound and orbital computed tomography were used for diagnosis. PBMCs were isolated from 7.5 to 10 ml of fresh peripheral blood by Ficoll-Paque density gradient centrifugation. Total RNA was extracted with Trizol reagent and quality-checked on an Agilent 2100 Bioanalyzer.

To note about this clonotype: Its antigen is still unknown. One base away there is no much larger clone; base qualities are not given.

The V and J segments used are TRBV6-5 and TRBJ2-3; perhaps TRBD2 is the D gene, with 5 bases matching. This TCR derives from a woman aged 18-29 years with stable Graves' hyperthyroidism. Some clones in this sample may be carry-over from other donors' samples. Donor details come from another sample of the same person, matched by shared clones. The sequenced sample consisted of peripheral blood. The nucleotides read TGTGCCAGCAGTTACTCGAGGGCAGATACGCAGTATTTT. Its translation is CASSYSRADTQYF.